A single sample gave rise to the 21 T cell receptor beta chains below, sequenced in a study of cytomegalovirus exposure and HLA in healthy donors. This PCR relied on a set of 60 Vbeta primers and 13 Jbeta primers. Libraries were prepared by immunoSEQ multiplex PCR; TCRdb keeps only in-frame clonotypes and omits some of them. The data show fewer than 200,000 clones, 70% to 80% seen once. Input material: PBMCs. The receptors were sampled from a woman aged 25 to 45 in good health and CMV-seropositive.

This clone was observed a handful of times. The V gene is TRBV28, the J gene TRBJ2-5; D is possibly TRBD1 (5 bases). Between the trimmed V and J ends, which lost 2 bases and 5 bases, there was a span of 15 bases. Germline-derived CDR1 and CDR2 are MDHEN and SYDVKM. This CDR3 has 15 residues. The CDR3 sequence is CASSLPLGASETQYF. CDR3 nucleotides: TGTGCCAGCAGTTTACCCCTTGGGGCCTCGGAGACCCAGTACTTC.

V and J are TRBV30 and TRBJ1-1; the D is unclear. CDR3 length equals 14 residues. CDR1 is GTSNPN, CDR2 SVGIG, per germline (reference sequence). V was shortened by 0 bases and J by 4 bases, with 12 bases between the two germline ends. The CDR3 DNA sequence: TGTGCCTGGAGTGTTTACCGGGTCGGCACTGAAGCTTTCTTT. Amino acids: CAWSVYRVGTEAFF.

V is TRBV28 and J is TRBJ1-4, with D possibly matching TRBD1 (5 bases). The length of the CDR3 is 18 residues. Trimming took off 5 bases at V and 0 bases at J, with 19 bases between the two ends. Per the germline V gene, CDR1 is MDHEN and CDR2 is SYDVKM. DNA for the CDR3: TGTGCCAGCAGTCTGGGGGGGGGATCCGCGGCAACTAATGAAAAACTGTTTTTT. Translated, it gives CASSLGGGSAATNEKLFF.

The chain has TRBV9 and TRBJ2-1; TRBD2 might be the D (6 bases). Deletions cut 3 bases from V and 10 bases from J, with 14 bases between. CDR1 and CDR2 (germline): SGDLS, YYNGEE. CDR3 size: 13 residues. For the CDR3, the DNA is TGTGCCAGCAGCGCGACTAGTCTAAGAGAGCAGTTCTTC. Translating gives CASSATSLREQFF.

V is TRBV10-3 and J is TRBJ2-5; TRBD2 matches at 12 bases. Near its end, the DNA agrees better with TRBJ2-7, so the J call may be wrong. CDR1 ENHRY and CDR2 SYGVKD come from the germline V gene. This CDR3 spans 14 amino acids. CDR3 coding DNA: TGTGCCATCAGCCTAGCGGGGGGGGGCTACGAGCAGTACTTC. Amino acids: CAISLAGGGYEQYF.

The chain's CDR3 is CASSQQNDREAFF. Here the CDR3 DNA reads TGTGCCAGCAGCCAACAAAATGACAGGGAAGCTTTCTTT. The rearrangement joins TRBV7-2 to TRBJ1-1, with a weak D call TRBD1 (6 bases). This CDR3 has 13 residues. V lost 5 bases, J lost 8 bases, and 15 bases lay in between. Germline lookup yields CDR1 SGHTA and CDR2 FQGNSA. Based on the CDR3 plus reference TRBV7-2 and TRBJ1-1, the full variable domain is GAGVSQSPSNKVTEKGKDVELRCDPISGHTALYWYRQSLGQGLEFLIYFQGNSAPDKSGLPSDRFSAERTGGSVSTLTIQRTQQEDSAVYLCASSQQNDREAFFGQGTRLTVV.

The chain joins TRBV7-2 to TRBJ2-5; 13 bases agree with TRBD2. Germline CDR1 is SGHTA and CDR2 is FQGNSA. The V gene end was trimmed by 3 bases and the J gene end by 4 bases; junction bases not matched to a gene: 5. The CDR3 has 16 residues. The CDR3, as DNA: TGTGCCAGCAGCTTTCGGACTAGCGGGGGTGGAGAGACCCAGTACTTC. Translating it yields CASSFRTSGGGETQYF. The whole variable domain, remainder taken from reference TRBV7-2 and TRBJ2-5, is GAGVSQSPSNKVTEKGKDVELRCDPISGHTALYWYRQSLGQGLEFLIYFQGNSAPDKSGLPSDRFSAERTGGSVSTLTIQRTQQEDSAVYLCASSFRTSGGGETQYFGPGTRLLVL.

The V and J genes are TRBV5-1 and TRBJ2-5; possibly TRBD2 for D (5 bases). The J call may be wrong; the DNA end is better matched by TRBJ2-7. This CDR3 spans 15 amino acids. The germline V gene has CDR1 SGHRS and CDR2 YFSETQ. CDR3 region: CASSLGRLLSYEQYF. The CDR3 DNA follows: TGCGCCAGCAGCTTGGGGAGGTTGCTCTCCTACGAGCAGTACTTC.

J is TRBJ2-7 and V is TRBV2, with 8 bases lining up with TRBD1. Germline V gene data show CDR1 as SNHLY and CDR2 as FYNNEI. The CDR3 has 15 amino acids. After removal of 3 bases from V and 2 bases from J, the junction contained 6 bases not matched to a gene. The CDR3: CASSEALTGAYEQYF. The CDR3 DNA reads TGTGCCAGCAGTGAGGCCCTGACAGGGGCCTACGAGCAGTACTTC. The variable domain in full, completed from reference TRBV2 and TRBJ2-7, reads EPEVTQTPSHQVTQMGQEVILRCVPISNHLYFYWYRQILGQKVEFLVSFYNNEISEKSEIFDDQFSVERPDGSNFTLKIRSTKLEDSAMYFCASSEALTGAYEQYFGPGTRLTVT.

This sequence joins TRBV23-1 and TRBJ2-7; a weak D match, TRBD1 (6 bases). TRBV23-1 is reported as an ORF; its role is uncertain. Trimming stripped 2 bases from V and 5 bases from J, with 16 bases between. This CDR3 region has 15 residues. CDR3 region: CASSQSTPGTHEQYF. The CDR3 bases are TGCGCCAGCAGTCAAAGTACTCCCGGGACACACGAGCAGTACTTC.

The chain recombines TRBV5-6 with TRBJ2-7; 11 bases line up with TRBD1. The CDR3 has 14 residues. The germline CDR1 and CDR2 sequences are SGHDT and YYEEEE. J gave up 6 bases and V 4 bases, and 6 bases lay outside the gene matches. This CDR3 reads CASSVTGTGGEQYF. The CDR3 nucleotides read TGTGCCAGCAGCGTTACCGGGACAGGGGGCGAGCAGTACTTC.

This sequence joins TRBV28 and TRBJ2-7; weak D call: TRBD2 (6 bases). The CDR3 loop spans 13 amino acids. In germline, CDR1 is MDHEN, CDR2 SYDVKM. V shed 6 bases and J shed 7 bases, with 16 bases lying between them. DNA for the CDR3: TGTGCCAGCAGCACCGGACTTGGGGGGGAGCAGTACTTC. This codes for CASSTGLGGEQYF.

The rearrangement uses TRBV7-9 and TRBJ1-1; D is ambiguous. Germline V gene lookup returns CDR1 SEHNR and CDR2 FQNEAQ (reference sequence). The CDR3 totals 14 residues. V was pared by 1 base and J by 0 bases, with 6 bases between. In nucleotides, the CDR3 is TGTGCCAGCAGCTTAGGTGAGCTGAACACTGAAGCTTTCTTT. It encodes CASSLGELNTEAFF.

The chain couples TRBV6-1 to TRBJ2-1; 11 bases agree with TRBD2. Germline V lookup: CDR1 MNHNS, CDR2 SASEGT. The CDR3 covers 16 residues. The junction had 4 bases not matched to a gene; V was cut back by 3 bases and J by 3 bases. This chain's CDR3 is CASSELAGGLYNEQFF. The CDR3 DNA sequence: TGTGCCAGCAGTGAGCTAGCGGGAGGCCTCTACAATGAGCAGTTCTTC.

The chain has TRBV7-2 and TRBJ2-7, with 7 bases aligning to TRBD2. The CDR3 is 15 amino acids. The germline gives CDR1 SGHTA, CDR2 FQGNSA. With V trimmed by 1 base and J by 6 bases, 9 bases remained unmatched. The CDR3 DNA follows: TGTGCCAGCAGCTTAGTCTTAATGGGGAGGGGCGAGCAGTACTTC. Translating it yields CASSLVLMGRGEQYF.

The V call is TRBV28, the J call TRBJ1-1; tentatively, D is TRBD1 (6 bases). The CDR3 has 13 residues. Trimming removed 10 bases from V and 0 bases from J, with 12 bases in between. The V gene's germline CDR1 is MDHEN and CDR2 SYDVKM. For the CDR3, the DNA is TGTGCCACTAAGGGGGGGGTGAACACTGAAGCTTTCTTT. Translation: CATKGGVNTEAFF.

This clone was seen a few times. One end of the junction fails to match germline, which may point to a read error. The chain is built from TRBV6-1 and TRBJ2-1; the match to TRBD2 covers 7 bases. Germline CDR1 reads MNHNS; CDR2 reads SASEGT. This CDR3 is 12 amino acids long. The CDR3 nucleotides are TGTGCCAGTAAACTCACCGGGAGGAATGAAGTCTTC. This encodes CASKLTGRNEVF.

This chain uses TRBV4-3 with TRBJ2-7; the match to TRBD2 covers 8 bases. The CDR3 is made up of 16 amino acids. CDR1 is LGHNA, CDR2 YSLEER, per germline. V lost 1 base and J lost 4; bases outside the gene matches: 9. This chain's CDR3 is CASSQAYPAGVYEQYF. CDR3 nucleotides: TGCGCCAGCAGCCAAGCGTATCCAGCGGGGGTTTACGAGCAGTACTTC.

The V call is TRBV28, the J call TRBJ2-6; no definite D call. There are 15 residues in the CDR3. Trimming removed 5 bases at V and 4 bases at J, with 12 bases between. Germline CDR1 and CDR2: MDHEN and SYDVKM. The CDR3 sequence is CASSPFTSGANVLTF. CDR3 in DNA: TGTGCCAGCAGTCCTTTTACTTCCGGGGCCAACGTCCTGACTTTC.

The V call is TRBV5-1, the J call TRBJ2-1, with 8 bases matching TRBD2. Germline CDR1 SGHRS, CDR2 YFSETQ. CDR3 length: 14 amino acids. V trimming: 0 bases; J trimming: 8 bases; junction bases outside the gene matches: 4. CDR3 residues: CASSLASGPHEQFF. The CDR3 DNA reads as TGCGCCAGCAGCTTGGCTAGCGGGCCCCATGAGCAGTTCTTC.

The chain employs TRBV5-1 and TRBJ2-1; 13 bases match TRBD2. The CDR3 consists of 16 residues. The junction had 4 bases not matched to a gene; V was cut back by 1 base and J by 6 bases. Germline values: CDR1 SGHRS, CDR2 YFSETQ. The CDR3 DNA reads TGCGCCAGCAGCTTGACGGGACTAGCGGGGATCAATGAGCAGTTCTTC. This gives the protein CASSLTGLAGINEQFF.